The 3 T cell receptor beta chains below all came from one sample that was sequenced in a study of blood T cells in healthy people across ages. For the second PCR, which ran for roughly 7 to 11 cycles, a sample-barcoded 5' primer and a J-beta primer mix were used. TCRdb recomputed calls from the 5' RACE reads with MiXCR, one row per CDR3 protein. This table holds approximately 1.5 million distinct CDR3 sequences, 34% found once. Sequenced: blood. The origin of the receptors is a woman in her twenties or thirties in good health.

The chain carries TRBV20-1 and TRBJ2-7, with 9 bases that match TRBD2. Germline loops: CDR1 DFQATT, CDR2 SNEGSKA (reference sequence). CDR3 length: 15 residues. V lost 3 bases, J lost 3 bases, and 9 bases stayed unmatched. CDR3 sequence reads: CSARDSAAGGYEQYF. In DNA, the CDR3 is TGCAGTGCTAGGGACTCCGCAGCGGGAGGCTACGAGCAGTACTTC.

This clonotype has a handful of counts. The chain is built from TRBV7-3 and TRBJ2-2; 8 bases align to TRBD2. Germline V CDR1 and CDR2: SGHTA, FQGTGA. The CDR3 length is 16 residues. The junction had 6 bases not matched to a gene; V was cut back by 2 bases and J by 4 bases. The CDR3 region has the DNA TGTGCCAGCAGCTTAGCCAGCGGGGGAATCACCGGGGAGCTGTTTTTT. Amino acid sequence: CASSLASGGITGELFF.

This clonotype was observed a handful of times. The V gene is TRBV20-1, the J gene TRBJ2-3; 7 bases are shared with TRBD2. Germline V gives CDR1 DFQATT, CDR2 SNEGSKA (reference sequence). CDR3 length equals 14 residues. Trimming took 7 bases from V and 4 from J; bases not matched to a gene: 11. DNA of the CDR3: TGCAGTGGAACTAGCGCCGAGCTCGCAGATACGCAGTATTTT. Translation gives CSGTSAELADTQYF.